This TCR beta chain is drawn from a study of T-cell reconstitution after alpha-beta-depleted transplantation in children. Study-level points and caveats: Surviving recipient T cells and thymic progenitors produced the high day-60 TCRbeta diversity seen in some patients.

This sample's TCRbeta library carried unique molecular identifier barcodes. TCRdb re-called the PCR reads with MiXCR, one entry per CDR3 protein. This sample has 95,000 to 120,000 distinct CDR3 sequences, with approximately 6.6% found just once. The sample holds many counts of this clonotype. No antigen is known for it. The germline CDR1 and CDR2 sequences are MNHEY and SMNVEV (reference sequence). Deletions cut 3 bases from V and 4 bases from J, with 12 bases between. The length of the CDR3 is 15 residues. Sequencing used PBMCs, mostly from graft donor cells, obtained 360 days after TCRalphabeta/CD19-depleted stem cell transplant. The gene calls are TRBV27 and TRBJ2-2; D may be TRBD1 or TRBD2 (5 bases each). The sequence was collected from a male patient between 2 and 9 years old who had a stem cell transplant for acute lymphoblastic leukemia, so the T cells may come from the graft donor. The CDR3 region has the DNA TGTGCCAGCAGTTTTGGGGGTCGCGGCACCGGGGAGCTGTTTTTT. This gives the protein CASSFGGRGTGELFF.